The entry that follows covers one TCR beta chain sequence. This specimen comes from a study of blood T cell repertoires in COVID-19. Some clones are missing from TCRdb's copy, which holds only in-frame ones; the method was immunoSEQ multiplex PCR. This repertoire shows approximately 240,000 clones, around 90% found once; its top ten account for about 6.9%. This clonotype was obtained from a woman aged 30 to 39 with acute COVID-19. Sequences were obtained from PBMCs or T cells enriched from blood (not recorded which).

For the CDR3, the DNA is TGTGCCAGCAGCTTAGGCCTAGCGGGGGACCTACGGGCCAATGAGCAGTTCTTC. This gives the protein CASSLGLAGDLRANEQFF. This sequence joins TRBV7-3 and TRBJ2-1; the match to TRBD2 covers 10 bases. The CDR3 runs 18 residues. CDR1 SGHTA and CDR2 FQGTGA come from the germline V gene. Trimming cost V 2 bases and J 6 bases; bases outside gene matches: 13.